These T cell receptor beta chains were read from a single sample in a study of immune cell composition in non-small cell lung cancer. The data were produced by immunoSEQ multiplex PCR, yet TCRdb's version contains in-frame clones alone and is incomplete. The table lists roughly 8,700 clones, roughly 77% of them singletons. The sample consisted of non-adjacent lung tissue. Every receptor here comes from a human donor with non-small cell lung cancer. Each CDR3 is given without its conserved first and last residue. The order of the fields is CDR3 protein, V gene, J gene.

ASSLGLAPRFSYEQY	TRBV23-1	TRBJ2-7
ASSFHQEDEQF	TRBV21-1	TRBJ2-1
ASSAGPLNEQY	TRBV6-1	TRBJ2-7
ASSWGGTNSPLH	TRBV6-5	TRBJ1-6
ASSIGRGGNQPQH	TRBV2	TRBJ1-5
ASRTGTMGQETQY	TRBV27	TRBJ2-5
ASSLGPKRETGEQY	TRBV7-8	TRBJ2-7
ASRPETASNEQF	TRBV6-1	TRBJ2-1
ATSAQLGGNQPQH	TRBV15	TRBJ1-5
ASSDGGPGNQPQH	TRBV19	TRBJ1-5
ASSLLAGETQY	TRBV5-5	TRBJ2-5
ASGGASPTYNEQF	TRBV9	TRBJ2-1
ASEREGYNEQF	TRBV30	TRBJ2-1
ASTQGGDEGEQY	TRBV6-1	TRBJ2-7
ASRDTLLNTEAF	TRBV7-9	TRBJ1-1
ASSLGGRADEAF	TRBV5-4	TRBJ1-1
ASSLARANEKLF	TRBV6-5	TRBJ1-4
ASSGGWNSGNTIY	TRBV5-5	TRBJ1-3
ASSQPTRAPYEQY	TRBV7-2	TRBJ2-7
SAAAHGIQY	TRBV20-1	TRBJ2-4
ASSASGRANEQF	TRBV7-6	TRBJ2-1
ASAPGEGSYNEQF	TRBV5-1	TRBJ2-1
ASSQDTGVSEQF	TRBV18	TRBJ2-1
ASRPPGGTDTQY	TRBV6-1	TRBJ2-3
AWRLSRENTEAF	TRBV30	TRBJ1-1
SVSAGAEAF	TRBV29-1	TRBJ1-1
ASSPVDGELF	TRBV5-4	TRBJ2-2
SVWGGDYGYT	TRBV29-1	TRBJ1-2
ASSQYNEQF	TRBV27	TRBJ2-1
ASSLGGGGEQY	TRBV6-6	TRBJ2-7
ASSPPTSGVYEQY	TRBV7-9	TRBJ2-7
ASSLGWTGGYEQY	TRBV7-8	TRBJ2-7
ASSPRMAGVGQETQY	TRBV18	TRBJ2-5
ATSAGVSTEAF	TRBV15	TRBJ1-1
ASSVGQGGYEQY	TRBV28	TRBJ2-7
AWSVGWLGEQF	TRBV30	TRBJ2-1
ASSSDRIHNSPLH	TRBV5-4	TRBJ1-6
AIRGLQGNTIY	TRBV28	TRBJ1-3
ASSLPFQLAGGGDTQY	TRBV7-2	TRBJ2-3
ASSLPNLRGEKLF	TRBV7-9	TRBJ1-4
ASSHGERQPQH	TRBV7-2	TRBJ1-5
ASSSRVAAGANVLT	TRBV7-9	TRBJ2-6
ASSMSSRGNEQF	TRBV19	TRBJ2-1
ASLFEGGRTEAF	TRBV7-9	TRBJ1-1
ASRRWGQGATDTQY	TRBV28	TRBJ2-3
ASSLGASGGAADTQY	TRBV7-8	TRBJ2-3
ASSLGSYSGNTIY	TRBV14	TRBJ1-3
AWSSTGGGSYEQY	TRBV30	TRBJ2-7
ASSRLGTGIYEQY	TRBV19	TRBJ2-7
ASSPRLAGLYEQY	TRBV28	TRBJ2-7
ASSVGTSSEQY	TRBV9	TRBJ2-7
ASSPTEQPQH	TRBV6-6	TRBJ1-5
ASSPPGRGHEQY	TRBV28	TRBJ2-7